Below, 9 T cell receptor beta chains from the same sample are listed, as sequenced in a study of T cell responses to AZD1222 COVID-19 vaccine. TCRdb's table, derived via immunoSEQ multiplex PCR, lists solely in-frame clones and lacks some. This table has about 160,000 clones, around 92% appearing once. The sample in question was peripheral blood, obtained 28 days after the second AZD1222 dose. The receptors derive from an adult who received the AZD1222 COVID-19 vaccine.

J is TRBJ1-1 and V is TRBV21-1. TRBV21-1 is a recognized pseudogene. The CDR3 totals 14 residues. The chain's CDR3 is CASSLGPVNTEAFF. Written as DNA, the CDR3 is TGTGCCAGCAGCCTAGGACCCGTGAACACTGAAGCTTTCTTT.

The J gene is TRBJ1-1, the V gene TRBV4-1, with TRBD1 identical over 9 bases. CDR1 and CDR2 from the germline V gene are MGHRA and YSYEKL. This CDR3 has 15 residues. Germline trimming cut 4 bases from V and 5 bases from J; bases unmatched to any gene: 8. The CDR3 DNA reads as TGCGCCAGCAGCCGGGCGGACAGGGGCGTAACTGAAGCTTTCTTT. Its translation: CASSRADRGVTEAFF.

The rearrangement links TRBV4-1 to TRBJ1-6; D not resolved. Per the germline V gene, CDR1 is MGHRA and CDR2 is YSYEKL. V lost 0 bases and J 9 bases, leaving 6 bases between the germline ends. CDR3 length: 13 amino acids. CDR3 coding DNA: TGCGCCAGCAGCCAAGAGGTCGTTTCACCCCTCCACTTT. Its translation is CASSQEVVSPLHF.

The rearrangement uses TRBV27 and TRBJ2-5; no definite D call. CDR1 is MNHEY, CDR2 SMNVEV, per germline (reference sequence). This CDR3 has 14 residues. Trimming cost V 5 bases and J 9 bases, with 19 bases left between them. CDR3 nucleotides: TGTGCCAGCAGTCCCCAATCTGAGGTGGTGGCCCAGTACTTC. It yields the protein CASSPQSEVVAQYF.

The V call is TRBV5-4, the J call TRBJ1-3; D is unresolved. Trimming pared 4 bases from V and 6 bases from J, leaving 11 bases between. The CDR3 sequence is 13 residues long. From germline, CDR1 is SGHNT and CDR2 YYREEE (reference sequence). This CDR3 is CASSPGVSNTIYF. The DNA of the CDR3 is TGTGCCAGCAGCCCCGGGGTTTCAAACACCATATATTTT. Full variable domain (outside the CDR3, taken from reference TRBV5-4 and TRBJ1-3): ETGVTQSPTHLIKTRGQQVTLRCSSQSGHNTVSWYQQALGQGPQFIFQYYREEENGRGNFPPRFSGLQFPNYSSELNVNALELDDSALYLCASSPGVSNTIYFGEGSWLTVV.

The chain carries TRBV2 and TRBJ2-7; 7 bases are a match to TRBD1. The CDR3 has 14 amino acids. Germline lookup yields CDR1 SNHLY and CDR2 FYNNEI. Trimming at V came to 6 bases and at J to 2 bases, leaving 7 bases not matched to a gene. CDR3 protein: CASRRGPRTYEQYF. The CDR3 DNA is TGTGCCAGCAGGAGGGGGCCACGGACCTACGAGCAGTACTTC.

This clone was seen a few times. The chain uses TRBV6-1 and TRBJ1-1; 10 bases match TRBD1. The CDR3 consists of 15 residues. Per germline, CDR1 MNHNS and CDR2 SASEGT. Trimming cost V 1 base and J 6 bases; bases outside gene matches: 5. CDR3 amino acids: CASSEVTGGESEAFF. CDR3 in DNA: TGTGCCAGCAGTGAAGTGACAGGGGGCGAGTCTGAAGCTTTCTTT.

This chain joins TRBV7-9 and TRBJ1-2, with 7 positions matching TRBD1. The germline V gene has CDR1 SEHNR and CDR2 FQNEAQ (reference sequence). The CDR3 has 15 residues. V lost 5 bases and J lost 2; bases outside the gene matches: 8. This chain's CDR3 is CASSGAGGRNYGYTF. Here the CDR3 DNA reads TGTGCCAGCAGCGGAGCAGGGGGTCGAAACTATGGCTACACCTTC.

The J gene is TRBJ1-5, the V gene TRBV15; D unresolved. Germline V gene lookup returns CDR1 LNHNV and CDR2 YYDKDF (reference sequence). With 4 bases removed from V and 4 bases from J, the gap between germline ends came to 5 bases. The CDR3 runs to 12 residues. The CDR3 spells CATSTLNQPQHF. CDR3 nucleotide sequence: TGTGCCACCAGCACCCTGAATCAGCCCCAGCATTTT.